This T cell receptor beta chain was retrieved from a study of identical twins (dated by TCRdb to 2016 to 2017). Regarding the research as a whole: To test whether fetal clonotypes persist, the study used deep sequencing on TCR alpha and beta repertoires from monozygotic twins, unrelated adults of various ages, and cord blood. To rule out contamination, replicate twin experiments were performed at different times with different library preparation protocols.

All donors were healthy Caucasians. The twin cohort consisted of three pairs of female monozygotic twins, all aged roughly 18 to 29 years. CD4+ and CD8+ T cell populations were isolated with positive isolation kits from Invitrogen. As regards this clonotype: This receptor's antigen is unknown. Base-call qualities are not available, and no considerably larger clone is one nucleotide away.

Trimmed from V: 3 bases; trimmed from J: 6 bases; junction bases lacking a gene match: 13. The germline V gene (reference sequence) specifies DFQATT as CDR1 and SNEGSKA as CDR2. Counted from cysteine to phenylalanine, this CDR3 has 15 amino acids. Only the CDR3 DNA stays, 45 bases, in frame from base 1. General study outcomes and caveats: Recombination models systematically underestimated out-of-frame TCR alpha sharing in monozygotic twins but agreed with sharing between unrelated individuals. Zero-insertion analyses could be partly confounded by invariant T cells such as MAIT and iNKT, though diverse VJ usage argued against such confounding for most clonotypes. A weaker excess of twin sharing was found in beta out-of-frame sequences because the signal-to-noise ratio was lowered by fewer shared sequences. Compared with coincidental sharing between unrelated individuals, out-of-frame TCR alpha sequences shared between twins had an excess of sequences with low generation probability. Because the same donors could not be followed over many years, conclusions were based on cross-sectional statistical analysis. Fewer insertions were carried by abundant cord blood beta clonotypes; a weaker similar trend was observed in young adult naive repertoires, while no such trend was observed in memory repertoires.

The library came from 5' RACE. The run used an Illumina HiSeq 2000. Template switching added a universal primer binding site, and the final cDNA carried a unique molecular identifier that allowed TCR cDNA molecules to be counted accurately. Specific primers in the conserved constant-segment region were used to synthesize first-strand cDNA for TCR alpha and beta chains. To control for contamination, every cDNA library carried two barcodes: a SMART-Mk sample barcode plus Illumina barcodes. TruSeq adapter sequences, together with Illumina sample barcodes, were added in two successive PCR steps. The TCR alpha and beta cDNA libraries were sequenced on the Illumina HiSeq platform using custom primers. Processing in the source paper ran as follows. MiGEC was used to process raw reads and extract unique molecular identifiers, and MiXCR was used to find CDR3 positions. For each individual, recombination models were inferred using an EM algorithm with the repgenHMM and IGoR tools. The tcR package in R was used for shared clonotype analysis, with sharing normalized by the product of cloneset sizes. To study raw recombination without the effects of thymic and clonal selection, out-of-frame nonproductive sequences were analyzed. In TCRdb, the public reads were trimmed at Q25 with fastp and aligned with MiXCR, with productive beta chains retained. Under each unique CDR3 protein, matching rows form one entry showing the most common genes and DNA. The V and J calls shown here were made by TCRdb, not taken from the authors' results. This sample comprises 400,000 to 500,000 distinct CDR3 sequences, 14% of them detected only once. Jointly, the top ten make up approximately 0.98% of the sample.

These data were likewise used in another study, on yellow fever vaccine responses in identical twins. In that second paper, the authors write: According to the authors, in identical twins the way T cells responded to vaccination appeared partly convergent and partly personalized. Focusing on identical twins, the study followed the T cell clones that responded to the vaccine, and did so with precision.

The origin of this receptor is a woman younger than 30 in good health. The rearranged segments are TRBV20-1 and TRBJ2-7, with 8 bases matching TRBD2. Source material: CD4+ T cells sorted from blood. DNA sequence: TGCAGTGCTAGTATCGGTCGGGGGGGCCGTCCCGAGCAGTACTTC. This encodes CSASIGRGGRPEQYF.